This is a list of T cell receptor beta chains from one sample in a study of blood T cells in healthy people across ages. TCRdb called the 5' RACE reads again in MiXCR, with one record for every CDR3 protein. The sample lists 650,000 to 1,000,000 distinct CDR3 sequences; roughly 34% were seen once. The sequencing sample was made of blood. Every receptor here comes from a man aged 18 to 29 in good health. Each CDR3 is given with its conserved first and last residue. A D gene is named only where the DNA matches it firmly. Some rows mark clone size as missing; the rest say once, few, many or name a class of expanded clone.

V	size	D	J	DNA	CDR3
TRBV4-1	-	-	TRBJ1-6	TGCGCCAGCAGCCAAGGTCCCACAGGACCCTCCTATAATTCACCCCTCCACTTT	CASSQGPTGPSYNSPLHF
TRBV7-9	many	-	TRBJ2-4	TGTGCCAGCAGCCCCCCGAAAAACATTCAGTACTTC	CASSPPKNIQYF
TRBV10-3	-	-	TRBJ2-7	TGTGCCATCAATGACGGGACCCCTCGGGAGCAGTACTTC	CAINDGTPREQYF
TRBV6-1	few	-	TRBJ2-5	TGTGCCAGCAGGAAAGAGACCCAGTACTTC	CASRKETQYF
TRBV7-7	-	-	TRBJ2-5	TGTGCCAGCAGCTTAGTTGACGGACTTCAAGAGACCCAGTACTTC	CASSLVDGLQETQYF
TRBV12-3/TRBV12-4	-	TRBD1	TRBJ1-1	TGTGCCAGCAGTTTAAGGGCAGGGGGTAATGAAGCTTTCTTT	CASSLRAGGNEAFF
TRBV29-1	many	-	TRBJ2-7	TGCAGCGTTATTATTGGATTGTACGAGCAGTACTTC	CSVIIGLYEQYF
TRBV12-3/TRBV12-4	few	-	TRBJ2-5	TGTGCCAGCAGTTCTCAGGGGGGGGCCGGGAAGACCCAGTACTTC	CASSSQGGAGKTQYF
TRBV3-1	few	-	TRBJ1-5	TGTGCCAGCAGCCAAGTTGGGGGCCCCAATCAGCCCCAGCATTTT	CASSQVGGPNQPQHF
TRBV29-1	few	-	TRBJ1-4	TGCAGCGTTGAAATAGCAGGGTTGGAAAAACTGTTTTTT	CSVEIAGLEKLFF
TRBV4-2	-	TRBD2	TRBJ2-5	TGTGCCAGCAGCCTAATGGCGGGGGACCAAGAGACCCAGTACTTC	CASSLMAGDQETQYF
TRBV7-9	few	-	TRBJ1-1	TGTGCCAGCAGCTTAGGGGGCGGGGGGCACACTGAAGCTTTCTTT	CASSLGGGGHTEAFF
TRBV4-2	few	-	TRBJ1-4	TGTGCCAGCAGCCAAACGATCGCAACTAATGAAAAACTGTTTTTT	CASSQTIATNEKLFF
TRBV7-9	-	TRBD2	TRBJ2-3	TGTGCCAGCAGCTTATGGGGGACTAGCGGCACAGATACGCAGTATTTT	CASSLWGTSGTDTQYF
TRBV28	-	-	TRBJ1-1	TGTGCCAGCAGCCTTCAGGGGATGGGAGCTTTCTTT	CASSLQGMGAFF
TRBV3-1	-	-	TRBJ1-2	TGCGCCAGCAGCCTCGGCAGGGGTTCCTATGGCCACACCTTC	CASSLGRGSYGHTF
TRBV28	-	TRBD1	TRBJ1-6	TGTGCCAGCAGTTTGGGACAGGATGATTCACCCCTCCACTTT	CASSLGQDDSPLHF
TRBV5-1	few	-	TRBJ2-7	TGCGCCAGCAGCCCGGGACAAAAGAGCTCCTACGAGCAGTACTTC	CASSPGQKSSYEQYF
TRBV12-3/TRBV12-4	-	TRBD1	TRBJ1-2	TGTGCCAGCAGTTTAGCGATCGACAGGGGCATCATTGATGGCTACACCTTC	CASSLAIDRGIIDGYTF
TRBV20-1	few	-	TRBJ1-2	TGCAGTGCCCAGGTCCGGGGGCAAAGCTATGGCTACACCTTC	CSAQVRGQSYGYTF
TRBV10-3	-	TRBD1	TRBJ2-7	TGTGCCATCAGGCGGACAGGGGACGAGCAGTACTTC	CAIRRTGDEQYF
TRBV7-9	few	-	TRBJ1-4	TGTGCCAGCAGCCGGGACACTAATGAAAAACTGTTTTTT	CASSRDTNEKLFF
TRBV12-3/TRBV12-4	-	TRBD1	TRBJ1-5	TGTGCCAGCAGAAAGGGACAGGCGAGCAATCAGCCCCAGCATTTT	CASRKGQASNQPQHF
TRBV30	-	-	TRBJ2-4	TGTGCCTGGAGTGTAAACACAGGACAGAACAATGAGCAGTACTTC	CAWSVNTGQNNEQYF
TRBV6-6	-	-	TRBJ2-5	TGTGCCAGCAGTTACTCATCCCCGGTAGAAGAGACCCAGTACTTC	CASSYSSPVEETQYF
TRBV12-3/TRBV12-4	few	-	TRBJ2-5	TGTGCCAGCAGTTTGGCTGAGGATTTCTTGTACTTC	CASSLAEDFLYF
TRBV12-3/TRBV12-4	few	TRBD1	TRBJ1-6	TGTGCCAGCAGTCATCTACGGACAGGGGTGAATTCACCCCTCCACTTT	CASSHLRTGVNSPLHF
TRBV20-1	once	-	TRBJ2-7	TGCAGTGCCCCGAGCGGATCAAGCTCCTACGAGCAGTACTTC	CSAPSGSSSYEQYF
TRBV7-2	-	-	TRBJ2-7	TGTGCCAGCAGCCAGCGGACGGCCGGGAACGAGCAGTACTTC	CASSQRTAGNEQYF
TRBV12-3/TRBV12-4	-	-	TRBJ2-5	TGTGCCAGCAGTCAGAGGTTGGGAGCCCCGGAAGGGGCCGGAAACAATGAGCAGTACTTC	CASSQRLGAPEGAGNNEQYF
TRBV7-2	-	-	TRBJ1-2	TGTGCCAGCAGCTTAGCGCTAGAGGGGGGAGATGGCTACACCTTC	CASSLALEGGDGYTF
TRBV2	few	TRBD1	TRBJ1-5	TGTGCCAGCAGTGGTTACCACGTTAGAACAGGGGGAAGGACGCCCCAGCATTTT	CASSGYHVRTGGRTPQHF
TRBV5-4	few	TRBD2	TRBJ2-1	TGTGCCAGCAGCCAGGGGGATCGGACTAGCGGTCTCAATGAGCAGTTCTTC	CASSQGDRTSGLNEQFF
TRBV6-6	-	TRBD2	TRBJ2-5	TGTGCCAGCAGCAACGGGACTAGCGGGTACCAAGAGACCCAGTACTTC	CASSNGTSGYQETQYF
TRBV7-2	few	-	TRBJ2-3	TGTGCCAGCAGCCGTAGGGACTGGCCAGATACGCAGTATTTT	CASSRRDWPDTQYF
TRBV29-1	-	-	TRBJ2-6	TGCAGCGTTGAATCTGGCCGGAGCCCCTCTGGGGCCAACGTCCTGACTTTC	CSVESGRSPSGANVLTF
TRBV4-3	few	-	TRBJ1-5	TGCGCCAGCACCCCCGGGGGTTATAGCAATCAGCCCCAGCATTTT	CASTPGGYSNQPQHF
TRBV7-2	many	-	TRBJ2-3	TGTGCCAGCAGCGTGGCGGTCCACACAGATACGCAGTATTTT	CASSVAVHTDTQYF
TRBV7-3	few	-	TRBJ1-2	TGTGCCAGCAGCCCCACACGGACAAACCAGGATGGCTACACCTTC	CASSPTRTNQDGYTF
TRBV20-1	many	-	TRBJ2-3	TGCAGTGCTAGGGGTCTGCCGAGTAGCACAGATACGCAGTATTTT	CSARGLPSSTDTQYF
TRBV29-1	few	TRBD1	TRBJ1-5	TGCAGCGTCCCGGGACAGCACAATCAGCCCCAGCATTTT	CSVPGQHNQPQHF
TRBV5-1	few	-	TRBJ2-1	TGCGCCAGCATTGTGGGACCGGGCTCCTACAATGAGCAGTTCTTC	CASIVGPGSYNEQFF
TRBV29-1	many	TRBD2	TRBJ2-1	TGCAGCGCCATGGGACCGACTAGCGGGGGTGCCTACAATGAGCAGTTCTTC	CSAMGPTSGGAYNEQFF
TRBV20-1	-	-	TRBJ2-2	TGCAGTGTCAACCCGATCAGGGACACCGGGGAGCTGTTTTTT	CSVNPIRDTGELFF
TRBV24-1	-	-	TRBJ2-5	TGTGCCACCAGTGACCTCGATGGGAAGACCCAGTACTTC	CATSDLDGKTQYF
TRBV7-2	few	TRBD2	TRBJ2-5	TGTGCCAGCAGCTTAGGCCCCCCGACTAGCGGGGTAGAGACCCAGTACTTC	CASSLGPPTSGVETQYF
TRBV20-1	many	TRBD2	TRBJ2-3	TGCAGTGCCTATCGGGAGGTAGATACGCAGTATTTT	CSAYREVDTQYF
TRBV27	-	TRBD2	TRBJ2-1	TGTGCCAGCAAGGGATGGGACTATCATGAGCAGTTCTTC	CASKGWDYHEQFF
TRBV10-3	few	TRBD1	TRBJ2-1	TGTGCCATCAGAAGTGGACAGGGGGCTTGGGATGAGCAGTTCTTC	CAIRSGQGAWDEQFF
TRBV5-5	few	TRBD1	TRBJ2-2	TGTGCCAGCGGACAGGGGGCTGAGGCCGGGGAGCTGTTTTTT	CASGQGAEAGELFF
TRBV28	-	-	TRBJ1-2	TGTGCCAGCAGTCCAACCCTCGGGCCTCGCTATGGCTACACCTTC	CASSPTLGPRYGYTF
TRBV12-3/TRBV12-4	-	TRBD2	TRBJ2-3	TGTGCCAGCAGTCGGGCGGGAGCAGATACGCAGTATTTT	CASSRAGADTQYF